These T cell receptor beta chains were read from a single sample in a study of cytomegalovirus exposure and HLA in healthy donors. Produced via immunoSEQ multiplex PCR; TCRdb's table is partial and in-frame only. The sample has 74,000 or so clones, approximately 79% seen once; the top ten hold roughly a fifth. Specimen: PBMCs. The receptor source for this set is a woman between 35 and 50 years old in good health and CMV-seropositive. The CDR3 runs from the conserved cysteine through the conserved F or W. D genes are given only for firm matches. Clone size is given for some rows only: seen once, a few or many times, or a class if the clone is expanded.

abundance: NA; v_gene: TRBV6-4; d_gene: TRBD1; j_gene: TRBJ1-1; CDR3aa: CASRTGMNTEAFF; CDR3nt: TGTGCCAGCAGGACAGGGATGAACACTGAAGCTTTCTTT
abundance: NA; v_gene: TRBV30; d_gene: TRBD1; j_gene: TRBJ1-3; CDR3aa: CAWNGQGSGNTIYF; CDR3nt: TGTGCCTGGAACGGACAGGGGTCCGGAAACACCATATATTTT
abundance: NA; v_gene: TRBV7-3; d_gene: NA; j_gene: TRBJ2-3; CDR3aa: CASSLTRGNTQYF; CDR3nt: TGTGCCAGCAGCTTAACGAGAGGCAATACGCAGTATTTT
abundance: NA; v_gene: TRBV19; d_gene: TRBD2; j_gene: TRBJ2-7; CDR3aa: CASSASGGAYEQYF; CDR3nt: TGTGCCAGTAGCGCTAGCGGGGGGGCCTACGAGCAGTACTTC
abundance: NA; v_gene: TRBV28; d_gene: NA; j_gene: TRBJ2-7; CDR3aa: CASRFGPYEQYF; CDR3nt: TGTGCCAGCAGATTTGGGCCCTACGAGCAGTACTTC
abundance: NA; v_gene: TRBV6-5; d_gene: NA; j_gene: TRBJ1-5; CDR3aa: CASTGRSNQPQHF; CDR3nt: TGTGCCAGCACAGGGCGTAGCAATCAGCCCCAGCATTTT
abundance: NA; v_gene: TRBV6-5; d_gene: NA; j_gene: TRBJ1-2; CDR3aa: CASSNQGRGYTF; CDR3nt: TGTGCCAGCAGTAACCAGGGTCGGGGCTACACCTTC
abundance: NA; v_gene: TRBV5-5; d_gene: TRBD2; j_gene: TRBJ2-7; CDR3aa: CASSFWVSGRAVQWGEQYF; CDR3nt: TGTGCCAGCAGCTTCTGGGTTAGCGGGAGGGCCGTTCAGTGGGGGGAGCAGTACTTC
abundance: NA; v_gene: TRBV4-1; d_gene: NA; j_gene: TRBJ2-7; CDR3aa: CASSQDILGAQAYEQYF; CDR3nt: TGCGCCAGCAGCCAAGATATTTTGGGGGCACAGGCCTACGAGCAGTACTTC
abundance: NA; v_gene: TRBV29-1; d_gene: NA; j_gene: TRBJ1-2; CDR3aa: CSVEFLGVGGYTF; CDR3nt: TGCAGCGTTGAGTTTCTAGGGGTCGGCGGCTACACCTTC
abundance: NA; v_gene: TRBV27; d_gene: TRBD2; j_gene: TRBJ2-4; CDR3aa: CASSTLLSGRAKNIQYF; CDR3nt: TGTGCCAGCAGTACCCTCCTTAGCGGGAGGGCCAAAAACATTCAGTACTTC
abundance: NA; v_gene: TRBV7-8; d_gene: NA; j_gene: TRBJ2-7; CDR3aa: CASGTRATGSYEQYF; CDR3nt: TGTGCCAGCGGCACACGGGCCACAGGGTCCTACGAGCAGTACTTC
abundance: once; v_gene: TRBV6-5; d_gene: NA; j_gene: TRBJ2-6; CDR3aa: CASTPSGANVLTF; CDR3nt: TGTGCCAGCACTCCCTCTGGGGCCAACGTCCTGACTTTC
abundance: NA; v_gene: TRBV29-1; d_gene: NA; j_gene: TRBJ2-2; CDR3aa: CSTRPSNTGELFF; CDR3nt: TGCAGTACCAGGCCATCGAACACCGGGGAGCTGTTTTTT
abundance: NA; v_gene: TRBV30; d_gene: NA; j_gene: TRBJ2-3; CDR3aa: CAWSFRGLPKSTDTQYF; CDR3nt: TGTGCCTGGAGTTTTCGCGGGCTTCCTAAATCCACAGATACGCAGTATTTT
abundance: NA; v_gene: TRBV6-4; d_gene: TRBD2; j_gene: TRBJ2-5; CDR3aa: CASSGPLAGEETQYF; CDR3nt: TGTGCCAGCAGTGGTCCCCTAGCGGGGGAAGAGACCCAGTACTTC
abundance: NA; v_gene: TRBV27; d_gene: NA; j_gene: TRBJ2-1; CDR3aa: CASTSPARLNEQFF; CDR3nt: TGTGCCAGCACCTCGCCCGCTCGACTCAATGAGCAGTTCTTC
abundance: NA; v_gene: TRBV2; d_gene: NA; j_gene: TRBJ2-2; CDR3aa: CASSELTVSTGELFF; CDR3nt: TGTGCCAGCAGTGAACTAACTGTCTCCACCGGGGAGCTGTTTTTT
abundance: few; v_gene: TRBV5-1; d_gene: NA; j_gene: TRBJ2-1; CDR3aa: CASSLGEWGHEQFF; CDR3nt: TGCGCCAGCAGCTTGGGAGAGTGGGGCCATGAGCAGTTCTTC
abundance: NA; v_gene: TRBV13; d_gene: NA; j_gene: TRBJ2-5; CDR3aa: CASSPRGPEQETQYF; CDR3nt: TGTGCCAGCAGCCCAAGAGGGCCTGAGCAAGAGACCCAGTACTTC